This passage covers 27 T cell receptor beta chains from one sample sequenced in a study of blood T cell repertoires in COVID-19 (TCRdb year 2020). The library was obtained by the immunoSEQ multiplex PCR assay. The clones in this table, taken by TCRdb from immuneACCESS, are in-frame only. Not every clone is retained; where verified, under half of the shortfall comes from an unresolved V gene, and the cause of the rest is unknown. This sample is represented by about 30,000 clones; 90% to 95% of them were singletons. The ten largest make up around 40% of the sample. Sequencing was carried out using peripheral blood. These receptors originate from a man aged 60 to 75 with active or convalescent COVID-19.

The chain carries TRBV7-2 and TRBJ1-4; 10 bases line up with TRBD1. This CDR3 is built from 16 residues. Germline V gene sequence: CDR1 SGHTA, CDR2 FQGNSA. Trimming took 2 bases from V and 3 from J; bases not matched to a gene: 3. The CDR3 DNA sequence: TGTGCCAGCAGCTTAACCGGGACAGGGGCTAATGAAAAACTGTTTTTT. Translation gives CASSLTGTGANEKLFF.

The rearrangement joins TRBV5-1 to TRBJ1-3; D ambiguous. This CDR3 contains 15 residues. Germline V gives CDR1 SGHRS, CDR2 YFSETQ. The germline V and J ends were trimmed by 1 base and 2 bases, with 10 bases remaining between them. In nucleotides, the CDR3 is TGCGCCAGCAGCTTGCTCAGATCTCCTGGAAACACCATATATTTT. It yields the protein CASSLLRSPGNTIYF.

CDR3 loop: CASMGGVRYNEQFF. CDR3 nucleotides: TGTGCCAGTATGGGCGGGGTGCGCTACAATGAGCAGTTCTTC. The genes are TRBV19 and TRBJ2-1, with D possibly being TRBD2 (6 bases). Trimming removed 7 bases from V and 3 bases from J, with 13 bases in between. This CDR3 spans 14 amino acids. The germline V gene encodes CDR1 LNHDA and CDR2 SQIVND (reference sequence).

The genes are TRBV6-6 and TRBJ2-1; a weak D match, TRBD1 (5 bases). Trimming shortened V by 6 bases and J by 3 bases, and 9 bases separated the two germline ends. The CDR3 contains 13 residues. The germline V gene has CDR1 MNHNY and CDR2 SVGAGI (reference sequence). CDR3 nucleotide sequence: TGTGCCAGCAGGGCAGACAGCTACAATGAGCAGTTCTTC. Protein: CASRADSYNEQFF.

The chain recombines TRBV2 with TRBJ1-1, with TRBD1 identical over 7 bases. The CDR3 runs 14 residues. Germline values: CDR1 SNHLY, CDR2 FYNNEI. With V trimmed by 6 bases and J by 6 bases, 10 bases remained unmatched. In nucleotides, the CDR3 is TGTGCCAGCAGACAAGACAGGGCGGGCGCTGAAGCTTTCTTT. Protein product: CASRQDRAGAEAFF.

This clone has only one observation. V is TRBV30 and J is TRBJ2-3; 11 positions match TRBD1. Trimming cost V 5 bases and J 4 bases; bases outside gene matches: 5. This CDR3 comprises 14 residues. Germline assignment: CDR1 GTSNPN and CDR2 SVGIG (reference sequence). The CDR3 loop reads CAWGQGASADTQYF. The DNA of the CDR3 is TGTGCCTGGGGACAGGGGGCAAGCGCAGATACGCAGTATTTT.

This clone came up a few times. The chain is built from TRBV3-1 (or the pseudogene TRBV3-2) and TRBJ2-7, with 10 bases fitting TRBD1. Germline values: CDR1 LGHDT, CDR2 YNNKEL (reference sequence). After removal of 3 bases from V and 5 bases from J, the junction contained 10 bases not matched to a gene. The CDR3 contains 16 residues. CDR3: CASSHSLGTGADEQYF. CDR3 coding DNA: TGTGCCAGCAGCCACTCGCTAGGGACAGGGGCAGACGAGCAGTACTTC.

V usage is TRBV25-1 and J usage is TRBJ2-7, with TRBD1 matching over 11 bases. The CDR3 is 16 amino acids. CDR1 is MGHDK, CDR2 SYGVNS, per germline. Trimming at V came to 2 bases and at J to 2 bases, leaving 5 bases not matched to a gene. CDR3 nucleotides: TGTGCCAGCAGTGAACCGGGGACAGGGGGTACCTACGAGCAGTACTTC. Residues: CASSEPGTGGTYEQYF.

The V gene is TRBV6-5, the J gene TRBJ1-6, with D unresolved. This CDR3 comprises 15 residues. V shed 6 bases and J shed 7 bases, with 16 bases lying between them. Germline CDR1 reads MNHEY; CDR2 reads SVGAGI. CDR3: CASSLGGLLNSPLHF. The CDR3, as DNA: TGTGCCAGCAGCCTCGGCGGTCTTTTAAATTCACCCCTCCACTTT.

This chain links TRBV4-2 with TRBJ2-3, with unresolved D. The germline V gene encodes CDR1 LGHNA and CDR2 YNFKEQ. V lost 2 bases and J lost 5, with 20 bases in between. The CDR3 sequence is 17 residues long. CDR3 residues: CASSQKPDHPAVDTQYF. The CDR3 bases are TGTGCCAGCAGCCAAAAACCAGATCACCCGGCGGTAGATACGCAGTATTTT.

This chain connects TRBV12-1 to TRBJ2-4; the table gives TRBD1 as D, unverified against the DNA. TRBV12-1 is a known pseudogene. The CDR3 is made up of 14 amino acids. CDR3 bases: TGTGCCAGCAGCCTCGGACAGGGTGGAAACATTCAGTACTTC. Its protein product is CASSLGQGGNIQYF.

This clone has more than one count but fewer than ten. This chain joins TRBV29-1 and TRBJ2-7; 8 nucleotides match TRBD1. Trimming cost V 2 bases and J 5 bases; bases outside gene matches: 8. From germline, CDR1 is SQVTM and CDR2 ANQGSEA. The CDR3 is made up of 14 amino acids. The CDR3 DNA reads TGCAGCGTTGAAAGGTCAGGGGGCTACGACGAGCAGTACTTC. It is translated as CSVERSGGYDEQYF.

This clone has just one count. J is TRBJ2-7 and V is TRBV7-9; 8 bases map to TRBD2. The CDR3 is made up of 14 amino acids. Trimming removed 1 base from V and 4 bases from J; junction bases left unmatched: 3. Germline assignment: CDR1 SEHNR and CDR2 FQNEAQ (reference sequence). The CDR3 DNA is TGTGCCAGCAGCTTAGAACTAGCGGCATACGAGCAGTACTTC. It encodes CASSLELAAYEQYF.

This clone has a handful of counts. The chain combines TRBV7-9 with TRBJ2-7; 7 bases match TRBD1. The CDR3 is made up of 16 amino acids. Trimming cost V 5 bases and J 0 bases; bases outside gene matches: 10. CDR1 and CDR2 (germline): SEHNR, FQNEAQ (reference sequence). The CDR3 nucleotides read TGTGCCAGCAGCCCCCATTCCGGGGACAGCTCCTACGAGCAGTACTTC. Amino acids: CASSPHSGDSSYEQYF.

CDR3 sequence (DNA): TGCGCCAGCCAAGGACTAGCGGGCTCCATCACAGATACGCAGTATTTT. It codes for CASQGLAGSITDTQYF. J is TRBJ2-3 and V is TRBV5-1; 11 nucleotides line up with TRBD2. Per germline, CDR1 SGHRS and CDR2 YFSETQ. The ends lost 7 bases at V and 2 bases at J; junction bases unmatched: 9. This CDR3 is 16 amino acids long.

The V gene is TRBV28, the J gene TRBJ1-1; 9 bases agree with TRBD1. The V and J ends lost 5 bases and 4 bases, in that order; junction bases with no gene match: 17. CDR1 and CDR2 (germline): MDHEN, SYDVKM. The CDR3 is 18 amino acids. The CDR3 DNA sequence: TGTGCCAGCAGTAAGATCCGGGACAGGGCTCCAACGGCCACTGAAGCTTTCTTT. As protein: CASSKIRDRAPTATEAFF.

The CDR3 bases are TGCGCCAGCAGCCAACTTTACACAGATACGCAGTATTTT. Amino acid sequence: CASSQLYTDTQYF. The chain uses TRBV4-1 and TRBJ2-3; D remains ambiguous. CDR3 length: 13 residues. Germline-derived CDR1 and CDR2 are MGHRA and YSYEKL. V was trimmed by 2 bases and J by 2 bases, leaving 5 bases between them.

The chain carries TRBV29-1 and TRBJ2-7; TRBD1 is a possible D gene (5 bases). V lost 4 bases and J lost 0, with 13 bases in between. The CDR3 sequence is 14 residues long. Germline lookup yields CDR1 SQVTM and CDR2 ANQGSEA. CDR3 in DNA: TGCAGCGTTGCAAGGCAGGGCAGCTCCTACGAGCAGTACTTC. Encoded protein: CSVARQGSSYEQYF.

This clone came up once. The chain couples TRBV7-8 to TRBJ2-5, with TRBD2 matching over 9 bases. The germline gives CDR1 SGHVS, CDR2 FQNEAQ. With V trimmed by 1 base and J by 2 bases, 5 bases remained unmatched. The CDR3 contains 16 residues. CDR3 amino acids: CASSLVVTSGQETQYF. For the CDR3, the DNA is TGTGCCAGCAGCTTAGTGGTGACTAGCGGACAAGAGACCCAGTACTTC.

The J gene is TRBJ2-7, the V gene TRBV24-1; perhaps TRBD1 as D (5 bases). From germline, CDR1 is KGHDR and CDR2 SFDVKD. V lost 4 bases and J lost 5, with 20 bases in between. The CDR3 extends over 16 amino acids. CDR3 sequence reads: CATSDSRAAGYHEQYF. The CDR3 DNA is TGTGCCACCAGTGACTCGCGCGCTGCAGGGTACCACGAGCAGTACTTC.

The chain carries TRBV6-5 and TRBJ2-2; 9 bases are a match to TRBD1. Trimming at V came to 4 bases and at J to 7 bases, leaving 7 bases not matched to a gene. The CDR3 sequence is 15 residues long. From germline, CDR1 is MNHEY and CDR2 SVGAGI. The CDR3 protein is CASSLGQGHVGELFF. CDR3 DNA: TGTGCCAGCAGTTTGGGACAGGGACATGTCGGGGAGCTGTTTTTT.

This clone was counted between two and nine times. The chain links TRBV15 to TRBJ1-4, with D possibly matching TRBD1 (5 bases). Germline assignment: CDR1 LNHNV and CDR2 YYDKDF (reference sequence). V was cut by 4 bases and J by 4 bases, with 13 bases left in between. This CDR3 has 15 amino acids. CDR3 in DNA: TGTGCCACCAGCAATCGGGGGGATAGTAATGAAAAACTGTTTTTT. Translation: CATSNRGDSNEKLFF.

The chain links TRBV2 to TRBJ1-5; D remains unclear. The V and J ends lost 5 bases and 0 bases respectively, with 8 bases between them. The CDR3 sequence is 14 residues long. Germline lookup yields CDR1 SNHLY and CDR2 FYNNEI. The CDR3 DNA is TGTGCCAGCAGTAACAGTTATAGCAATCAGCCCCAGCATTTT. The encoded protein is CASSNSYSNQPQHF. Full variable domain (rest looked up from reference TRBV2 and TRBJ1-5): EPEVTQTPSHQVTQMGQEVILRCVPISNHLYFYWYRQILGQKVEFLVSFYNNEISEKSEIFDDQFSVERPDGSNFTLKIRSTKLEDSAMYFCASSNSYSNQPQHFGDGTRLSIL.

CDR3 in amino acids: CASSLGGTQETQYF. The CDR3 DNA sequence: TGCGCCAGCAGCTTGGGAGGGACACAAGAGACCCAGTACTTC. The chain uses TRBV5-1 and TRBJ2-5; D may be TRBD1 (6 bases). This CDR3 region has 14 residues. Germline CDR1 SGHRS, CDR2 YFSETQ. Trimming left V 0 bases short and J 2 bases short, with 8 bases between. Full variable domain (missing parts from reference TRBV5-1 and TRBJ2-5): KAGVTQTPRYLIKTRGQQVTLSCSPISGHRSVSWYQQTPGQGLQFLFEYFSETQRNKGNFPGRFSGRQFSNSRSEMNVSTLELGDSALYLCASSLGGTQETQYFGPGTRLLVL.

The gene calls are TRBV7-3 and TRBJ2-1; TRBD1 aligns across 8 bases. V was clipped by 0 bases and J by 3 bases; unmatched bases: 4. Germline V gene sequence: CDR1 SGHTA, CDR2 FQGTGA. CDR3 length: 16 residues. The CDR3 here is CASSLTLGTGYNEQFF. CDR3 bases: TGTGCCAGCAGCTTAACCCTCGGGACAGGCTACAATGAGCAGTTCTTC.

V gene TRBV19 combines with J gene TRBJ1-4; TRBD1 matches at 11 bases. CDR3 length: 16 residues. The V and J ends lost 5 bases and 7 bases, in that order; junction bases with no gene match: 9. Per the germline V gene, CDR1 is LNHDA and CDR2 is SQIVND (reference sequence). The CDR3 DNA sequence: TGTGCCAGTAGTCCCAGGACAGGGGGCGGCGGTGAAAAACTGTTTTTT. Its protein is CASSPRTGGGGEKLFF.

V and J are TRBV5-4 and TRBJ2-3; unclear D gene. Germline values: CDR1 SGHNT, CDR2 YYREEE (reference sequence). The CDR3 extends over 16 amino acids. Trimming removed 1 base from V and 2 bases from J, with 14 bases in between. This chain's CDR3 is CASSLSVQAYTDTQYF. CDR3 in DNA: TGTGCCAGCAGCTTGTCGGTTCAGGCGTACACAGATACGCAGTATTTT.